Presented here are 20 T cell receptor beta chains from one specimen sequenced in a study of a mutant IDH1 vaccine in newly diagnosed glioma. Time point reported: week 11, during vaccination. Doses of 300 ug of mutant IDH1 20-mer peptide were given with topical imiquimod. TCRdb's copy holds only in-frame clones and misses some; the assay was immunoSEQ multiplex PCR. The data hold roughly 60,000 clones, with more than 80% observed a single time. No antigen is known for these receptors. The sample consisted of PBMCs, taken from a glioma patient whose treatment included an IDH1 peptide vaccine. These receptors were collected from a man aged 25-45 years with glioma.

This chain joins TRBV7-2 and TRBJ2-3; 10 bases line up with TRBD2. Germline CDR1 SGHTA, CDR2 FQGNSA. The ends lost 4 bases at V and 4 bases at J; junction bases unmatched: 8. The CDR3 extends over 16 amino acids. The DNA of the CDR3 is TGTGCCAGCAGCTGGACTAGCGGAGGGGTGGCAGATACGCAGTATTTT. This gives the protein CASSWTSGGVADTQYF.

This clone was seen only once. The chain is built from TRBV19 and TRBJ1-6; D might be TRBD1 (6 bases). V lost 3 bases to trimming and J lost 10 bases, with 16 bases between them. CDR1 and CDR2 from the germline V gene are LNHDA and SQIVND (reference sequence). This CDR3 comprises 15 residues. Written as DNA, the CDR3 is TGTGCCAGTAGTATGGACAGTTCCCTGGGCTCACCCCTCCACTTT. This codes for CASSMDSSLGSPLHF.

The gene calls are TRBV19 and TRBJ1-5, with TRBD1 matching over 8 bases. V shed 5 bases, J shed 7 bases, and the junction held 10 bases outside the gene matches. Germline CDR1 reads LNHDA; CDR2 reads SQIVND (reference sequence). The CDR3 spans 15 residues. The CDR3 DNA reads as TGTGCCAGTAGTGGGGGAACAGGGGGAGGACAGCCCCAGCATTTT. The encoded protein is CASSGGTGGGQPQHF.

The chain links TRBV7-9 to TRBJ2-3; 8 nucleotides match TRBD2. The ends lost 8 bases at V and 2 bases at J; junction bases unmatched: 12. Germline V gene lookup returns CDR1 SEHNR and CDR2 FQNEAQ (reference sequence). The CDR3 is 16 residues long. The chain's CDR3 is CASPPAGAGDTDTQYF. The CDR3 coding sequence is TGTGCCAGCCCCCCCGCGGGAGCGGGAGACACAGATACGCAGTATTTT.

J is TRBJ2-2 and V is TRBV30; no clear D gene. CDR3 length equals 13 residues. The V end lost 2 bases, the J end lost 1 base, and 5 bases lay between the germline ends. Germline V gene lookup returns CDR1 GTSNPN and CDR2 SVGIG (reference sequence). The CDR3 DNA reads TGTGCCTGGAGTTTAGGGAACACCGGGGAGCTGTTTTTT. Translated, it gives CAWSLGNTGELFF.

The rearrangement links TRBV28 to TRBJ2-1, with 13 positions matching TRBD2. Germline CDR1 MDHEN, CDR2 SYDVKM. CDR3 size: 13 residues. The ends lost 7 bases at V and 13 bases at J; junction bases unmatched: 7. CDR3 in DNA: TGTGCCAGCATCACTAGCGGGGGGGCCGTCCAGTTCTTC. Protein: CASITSGGAVQFF.

This rearrangement joins TRBV30 to TRBJ2-3, with 8 bases aligning to TRBD1. The ends lost 6 bases at V and 1 base at J; junction bases unmatched: 9. There are 15 residues in the CDR3. From germline, CDR1 is GTSNPN and CDR2 SVGIG (reference sequence). In DNA form, the CDR3 reads TGTGCCTGCCACCCGGAGGACAGGGGCACAGATACGCAGTATTTT. Its translation is CACHPEDRGTDTQYF.

CDR3 protein: CASRHRGQGVGSPLHF. The CDR3 bases are TGTGCCAGCCGACACCGTGGACAGGGGGTCGGTTCACCCCTCCACTTT. The chain joins TRBV19 to TRBJ1-6, with 10 bases aligning to TRBD1. V trimming: 9 bases; J trimming: 9 bases; junction bases outside the gene matches: 14. The CDR3 runs to 16 residues. Germline V lookup: CDR1 LNHDA, CDR2 SQIVND (reference sequence).

The gene calls are TRBV15 and TRBJ1-4, with D uncertain. CDR1 is LNHNV and CDR2 is YYDKDF in the germline V gene (reference sequence). Trimming took off 0 bases at V and 4 bases at J, with 12 bases between the two ends. This CDR3 is 16 amino acids long. CDR3 coding DNA: TGTGCCACCAGCAGAGATCGACTGACCCTTAATGAAAAACTGTTTTTT. Translating it yields CATSRDRLTLNEKLFF.

The V gene is TRBV4-2, the J gene TRBJ2-5; D is possibly TRBD1 or TRBD2 (7 bases each). CDR1 is LGHNA and CDR2 is YNFKEQ in the germline V gene. This CDR3 is built from 15 residues. V was trimmed by 5 bases and J by 4 bases, leaving 17 bases between them. The CDR3 DNA sequence: TGTGCCAGCAGCTTGGAGCGGGACAGAAGAGAGACCCAGTACTTC. This sequence encodes CASSLERDRRETQYF.

This clone has only one observation. The gene calls are TRBV2 and TRBJ1-6; perhaps TRBD1 as D (6 bases). Looked up from germline, CDR1 is SNHLY and CDR2 is FYNNEI. This CDR3 region has 13 residues. The V end lost 5 bases, the J end lost 9 bases, and 11 bases lay between the germline ends. CDR3 region: CASSTGLGSPLHF. CDR3 coding DNA: TGTGCCAGCAGTACAGGGCTGGGTTCACCCCTCCACTTT.

The chain joins TRBV6-1 to TRBJ1-5; D perhaps matches TRBD1 (5 bases). V lost 1 base and J 2 bases, leaving 12 bases between the germline ends. Germline V gives CDR1 MNHNS, CDR2 SASEGT. This CDR3 has 16 residues. The CDR3 spells CASSEGRGVGNQPQHF. For the CDR3, the DNA is TGTGCCAGCAGTGAAGGGAGGGGCGTAGGCAATCAGCCCCAGCATTTT.

This chain connects TRBV27 to TRBJ1-4; D gene uncertain. The CDR3 runs to 14 residues. The V end lost 5 bases, the J end lost 0 bases, and 7 bases lay between the germline ends. Germline V lookup: CDR1 MNHEY, CDR2 SMNVEV (reference sequence). The CDR3 DNA follows: TGTGCCAGCAGTAAGCTTGCAACTAATGAAAAACTGTTTTTT. This sequence encodes CASSKLATNEKLFF.

This sequence joins TRBV28 and TRBJ1-2; D gene unclear. Trimming pared 1 base from V and 6 bases from J, leaving 9 bases between. This CDR3 is built from 13 residues. CDR1 and CDR2 (germline): MDHEN, SYDVKM. CDR3 sequence (DNA): TGTGCCAGCAGTTTATCATCAGGAGATGGCTACACCTTC. It is translated as CASSLSSGDGYTF.

This clone was seen just once. V is TRBV29-1 and J is TRBJ2-2; a weak D match, TRBD1 (6 bases). The CDR3 loop spans 14 amino acids. Per germline, CDR1 SQVTM and CDR2 ANQGSEA. With 4 bases removed from V and 2 bases from J, the gap between germline ends came to 11 bases. In DNA form, the CDR3 reads TGCAGCGTTGGTGGACAGCGCAACACCGGGGAGCTGTTTTTT. Residues: CSVGGQRNTGELFF.

The CDR3 loop reads CASSLNRAETQYF. The CDR3 bases are TGTGCCAGCAGTTTAAACAGGGCAGAGACCCAGTACTTC. This chain connects TRBV27 to TRBJ2-5; tentatively, D is TRBD1 (6 bases). Trimming pared 2 bases from V and 4 bases from J, leaving 8 bases between. The CDR3 runs to 13 residues. CDR1 and CDR2 from the germline V gene are MNHEY and SMNVEV (reference sequence).

The chain carries TRBV7-9 and TRBJ2-7, with a possible D match to TRBD1 (5 bases). Trimming left V 5 bases short and J 3 bases short, with 17 bases between. Per the germline V gene, CDR1 is SEHNR and CDR2 is FQNEAQ (reference sequence). The CDR3 has 15 amino acids. CDR3 protein: CASSPRVGRVYEQYF. In DNA form, the CDR3 reads TGTGCCAGCAGCCCACGCGTGGGCAGGGTCTACGAGCAGTACTTC. The whole variable domain, remainder taken from reference TRBV7-9 and TRBJ2-7, is DTGVSQNPRHKITKRGQNVTFRCDPISEHNRLYWYRQTLGQGPEFLTYFQNEAQLEKSRLLSDRFSAERPKGSFSTLEIQRTEQGDSAMYLCASSPRVGRVYEQYFGPGTRLTVT.

Here the CDR3 DNA reads TGCGCCAGCAGCTTGGTTGCCGAGGATGGCTACACCTTC. Translated: CASSLVAEDGYTF. V and J are TRBV5-1 and TRBJ1-2; D gene unclear. CDR1 SGHRS and CDR2 YFSETQ come from the germline V gene. CDR3 size: 13 residues. V lost 0 bases to trimming and J lost 6 bases, with 9 bases between them.

This chain uses TRBV6-5 with TRBJ1-5; 9 nucleotides match TRBD1. Trimming took 5 bases from V and 5 from J; bases not matched to a gene: 4. The CDR3 spans 14 residues. Germline CDR1 and CDR2: MNHEY and SVGAGI. The CDR3: CASSLGTGYQPQHF. The CDR3 nucleotides read TGTGCCAGCAGTCTCGGGACAGGGTATCAGCCCCAGCATTTT.

This clone was picked up one time. The gene calls are TRBV29-1 and TRBJ2-7, with D possibly being TRBD2 (5 bases). V lost 4 bases and J lost 6, with 13 bases in between. The CDR3 spans 12 residues. Germline V lookup: CDR1 SQVTM, CDR2 ANQGSEA. CDR3 in amino acids: CSVGYQSGEQYF. Here the CDR3 DNA reads TGCAGCGTTGGTTATCAGAGCGGCGAGCAGTACTTC.